Shown below are 29 T cell receptor beta chains from a single sample sequenced in a study of control samples from healthy donors and cancer patients. Clones were sequenced by immunoSEQ multiplex PCR, and TCRdb holds only the in-frame ones, with some missing. In the table there are 85,000 to 100,000 clones, approximately 95% of which are singletons. Sequencing input: blood. The receptors derive from a man aged 18 to 30 in good health.

The chain carries TRBV6-5 and TRBJ1-2, with D possibly TRBD1 on 5 matching bases. Germline V gene lookup returns CDR1 MNHEY and CDR2 SVGAGI. The V end lost 7 bases, the J end lost 6 bases, and 15 bases lay between the germline ends. This CDR3 is 13 amino acids long. CDR3 protein: CASIMSRVHGYTF. CDR3 in DNA: TGTGCCAGCATAATGAGCAGGGTACATGGCTACACCTTC.

The V and J genes are TRBV5-1 and TRBJ1-1; weak D call: TRBD1 (6 bases). In germline, CDR1 is SGHRS, CDR2 YFSETQ. The CDR3 has 19 residues. With 0 bases removed from V and 0 bases from J, the gap between germline ends came to 21 bases. The DNA of the CDR3 is TGCGCCAGCAGCTTGGGGGGATTTCGGACAGTAATTATGAACACTGAAGCTTTCTTT. This sequence encodes CASSLGGFRTVIMNTEAFF.

The rearrangement uses TRBV5-6 and TRBJ2-7; TRBD1 matches at 8 bases. The CDR3 consists of 13 residues. Trimming at V came to 4 bases and at J to 3 bases, leaving 3 bases not matched to a gene. CDR1 is SGHDT, CDR2 YYEEEE, per germline. The CDR3 sequence is CASSAQGVYEQYF. DNA of the CDR3: TGTGCCAGCAGCGCACAGGGGGTCTACGAGCAGTACTTC.

This chain uses TRBV18 with TRBJ2-6; 12 bases are shared with TRBD1. The CDR3 is 19 amino acids. Germline V CDR1 and CDR2: KGHSH, LQKENI. The trim removed 2 bases at V and 0 bases at J, leaving 5 bases unmatched. CDR3 region: CASSPGTGGPISGANVLTF. CDR3 DNA: TGTGCCAGCTCACCAGGGACAGGGGGCCCGATCTCTGGGGCCAACGTCCTGACTTTC.

The J gene is TRBJ2-3, the V gene TRBV7-8; perhaps TRBD2 as D (6 bases). Germline CDR1 SGHVS, CDR2 FQNEAQ. With 1 base removed from V and 6 bases from J, the gap between germline ends came to 17 bases. The CDR3 runs 16 residues. The CDR3 here is CASSLGLATLRDTQYF. CDR3 DNA: TGTGCCAGCAGCTTAGGCCTAGCGACCCTTAGGGATACGCAGTATTTT.

The V and J genes are TRBV6-1 and TRBJ2-6; 8 bases align to TRBD1. V lost 4 bases and J lost 0; bases outside the gene matches: 2. CDR1 is MNHNS and CDR2 is SASEGT in the germline V gene. This CDR3 has 16 residues. For the CDR3, the DNA is TGTGCCAGCAGTGGGGACAGGTACTCTGGGGCCAACGTCCTGACTTTC. Its translation: CASSGDRYSGANVLTF.

The rearrangement links TRBV6-6 to TRBJ2-7; tentatively, D is TRBD2 (5 bases). Germline CDR1 MNHNY, CDR2 SVGAGI (reference sequence). This CDR3 is built from 14 residues. With 0 bases removed from V and 0 bases from J, the gap between germline ends came to 6 bases. The CDR3 sequence: CASSYSEGSYEQYF. Written as DNA, the CDR3 is TGTGCCAGCAGTTACTCCGAGGGCTCCTACGAGCAGTACTTC.

CDR3 DNA sequence: TGCGCCAGCAGCCAAGATCTGGGGGGGTCTCAGCCCCAGCATTTT. The encoded protein is CASSQDLGGSQPQHF. The chain combines TRBV4-3 with TRBJ1-5, with a weak D call TRBD1 (5 bases). The V and J ends lost 0 bases and 6 bases respectively, with 12 bases between them. This CDR3 contains 15 residues. The germline gives CDR1 LGHNA, CDR2 YSLEER.

The chain uses TRBV10-3 and TRBJ2-7; 7 nucleotides agree with TRBD1. The germline gives CDR1 ENHRY, CDR2 SYGVKD. V lost 3 bases and J lost 4; bases outside the gene matches: 9. CDR3 length: 15 residues. DNA for the CDR3: TGTGCCATCAGTGATGTGGGACAGCCCAATTACGAGCAGTACTTC. Amino acid sequence: CAISDVGQPNYEQYF.

This chain uses TRBV5-5 with TRBJ2-7; 9 nucleotides line up with TRBD1. Germline values: CDR1 SGHKS, CDR2 YYEKEE (reference sequence). V shed 4 bases and J 3 bases; nucleotides not matched to a gene: 8. This CDR3 region has 15 residues. The CDR3 nucleotides are TGTGCCAGCAGCCCCCGCCTGACAGGGGGCTACGAGCAGTACTTC. Protein: CASSPRLTGGYEQYF.

The chain employs TRBV14 and TRBJ2-7; TRBD2 matches at 7 bases. Germline values: CDR1 SGHDN, CDR2 FVKESK. The V gene end was trimmed by 8 bases and the J gene end by 2 bases; junction bases not matched to a gene: 3. The CDR3 totals 12 residues. Here the CDR3 reads CASAGLTYEQYF. As DNA, the CDR3 is TGTGCCAGCGCGGGACTAACCTACGAGCAGTACTTC. The whole variable domain, remainder taken from reference TRBV14 and TRBJ2-7, is EAGVTQFPSHSVIEKGQTVTLRCDPISGHDNLYWYRRVMGKEIKFLLHFVKESKQDESGMPNNRFLAERTGGTYSTLKVQPAELEDSGVYFCASAGLTYEQYFGPGTRLTVT.

This chain links TRBV2 with TRBJ1-2; possible D gene TRBD1, 5 bases. The V and J ends lost 8 bases and 7 bases respectively, with 14 bases between them. This CDR3 contains 12 residues. Per the germline V gene, CDR1 is SNHLY and CDR2 is FYNNEI. The CDR3 DNA reads TGTGCCAGCGCCTTAAGAAGGGGTGGCTACACCTTC. Its protein is CASALRRGGYTF.

The J gene is TRBJ2-5, the V gene TRBV19; tentative D call: TRBD1 (6 bases). This CDR3 region has 15 residues. V lost 6 bases to trimming and J lost 4 bases, with 18 bases between them. CDR1 and CDR2 (germline): LNHDA, SQIVND (reference sequence). CDR3 DNA sequence: TGTGCCAGTAGCTCGGGACAACAAATAAGAGAGACCCAGTACTTC. Translation: CASSSGQQIRETQYF. Full variable domain (remainder filled in from reference TRBV19 and TRBJ2-5): DGGITQSPKYLFRKEGQNVTLSCEQNLNHDAMYWYRQDPGQGLRLIYYSQIVNDFQKGDIAEGYSVSREKKESFPLTVTSAQKNPTAFYLCASSSGQQIRETQYFGPGTRLLVL.

Written as DNA, the CDR3 is TGTGCCAGCAGCTTATATCAGGCGGACATTGAAGCTTTCTTT. Protein: CASSLYQADIEAFF. This chain connects TRBV7-9 to TRBJ1-1, with a weak D call TRBD1 (5 bases). V lost 2 bases, J lost 7 bases, and 14 bases lay in between. Germline V gives CDR1 SEHNR, CDR2 FQNEAQ (reference sequence). The CDR3 contains 14 residues.

V gene TRBV10-2 combines with J gene TRBJ2-3; D unclear. Germline values: CDR1 WSHSY, CDR2 SAAADI. The CDR3 consists of 16 residues. V lost 0 bases and J lost 0, with 10 bases in between. The CDR3 here is CASSESWVPSTDTQYF. CDR3 DNA sequence: TGCGCCAGCAGTGAGTCGTGGGTCCCTAGCACAGATACGCAGTATTTT.

The chain carries TRBV27 and TRBJ2-7, with D unclear. The CDR3 is 12 residues long. Trimming took 0 bases from V and 7 from J, leaving 7 bases between them. The germline CDR1 and CDR2 sequences are MNHEY and SMNVEV (reference sequence). The DNA of the CDR3 is TGTGCCAGCAGTTTATCAGGTCGGGAGCAGTACTTC. Protein sequence: CASSLSGREQYF.

This chain joins TRBV7-2 and TRBJ2-5, with 8 bases that match TRBD2. CDR3 length: 16 amino acids. Trimming at V came to 4 bases and at J to 2 bases, leaving 9 bases not matched to a gene. Germline loops: CDR1 SGHTA, CDR2 FQGNSA. The CDR3 here is CASSSSGGEGQETQYF. CDR3 sequence (DNA): TGTGCCAGCAGCTCGTCGGGAGGGGAGGGACAAGAGACCCAGTACTTC. The complete variable domain, with remaining parts taken from reference TRBV7-2 and TRBJ2-5, reads GAGVSQSPSNKVTEKGKDVELRCDPISGHTALYWYRQSLGQGLEFLIYFQGNSAPDKSGLPSDRFSAERTGGSVSTLTIQRTQQEDSAVYLCASSSSGGEGQETQYFGPGTRLLVL.

This sequence joins TRBV11-2 and TRBJ1-2; D gene unclear. Germline CDR1 reads SGHAT; CDR2 reads FQNNGV. CDR3 size: 13 residues. Trimming cost V 0 bases and J 8 bases, with 10 bases left between them. CDR3 loop: CASSLDGREGYTF. CDR3 nucleotide sequence: TGTGCCAGCAGCTTAGATGGTAGAGAGGGCTACACCTTC.

The chain combines TRBV13 with TRBJ2-1, with D perhaps given as TRBD1 or TRBD2 (6 bases each). Germline-derived CDR1 and CDR2 are PRHDT and FYEKMQ (reference sequence). CDR3 length equals 16 residues. The V end was cut by 5 bases, the J end by 0 bases, with 14 bases between. CDR3 loop: CASSLGGISSYNEQFF. As DNA, the CDR3 is TGTGCCAGCAGCCTGGGGGGCATTAGCTCCTACAATGAGCAGTTCTTC.

This clone was detected only once. The chain links TRBV27 to TRBJ1-1, with 8 bases identical to TRBD1. Germline CDR1 reads MNHEY; CDR2 reads SMNVEV (reference sequence). The CDR3 loop spans 14 amino acids. V shed 6 bases, J shed 4 bases, and the junction held 7 bases outside the gene matches. The CDR3 region is CASREDRAFTEAFF. The CDR3 nucleotides are TGTGCCAGCAGGGAGGACAGGGCGTTCACTGAAGCTTTCTTT.

CDR3 protein: CASSLEPRAGNTIYF. The CDR3 nucleotides read TGCGCCAGCAGCTTGGAGCCCAGGGCCGGAAACACCATATATTTT. The V call is TRBV5-1, the J call TRBJ1-3, with D perhaps matching TRBD1 (5 bases). This CDR3 is built from 15 residues. Germline assignment: CDR1 SGHRS and CDR2 YFSETQ. V dropped 0 bases and J dropped 4 bases, with 11 bases sitting between them.

The J gene is TRBJ1-5, the V gene TRBV19; D unresolved. Deletions cut 1 base from V and 7 bases from J, with 11 bases between. CDR1 is LNHDA and CDR2 is SQIVND in the germline V gene (reference sequence). The length of the CDR3 is 14 residues. CDR3 amino acids: CASSIVGDGQPQHF. The CDR3 nucleotides read TGTGCCAGTAGTATAGTGGGTGACGGACAGCCCCAGCATTTT.

CDR3 DNA: TGTGCCAGCAGTTCGGGACAGCGAACTATCGGGGAGCTGTTTTTT. Protein sequence: CASSSGQRTIGELFF. This chain joins TRBV6-5 and TRBJ2-2; 7 bases agree with TRBD1. After removal of 4 bases from V and 7 bases from J, the junction contained 9 bases not matched to a gene. Germline V gene lookup returns CDR1 MNHEY and CDR2 SVGAGI. The CDR3 consists of 15 residues.

The rearrangement links TRBV4-1 to TRBJ2-4; the D gene is possibly TRBD2 (6 bases). Per the germline V gene, CDR1 is MGHRA and CDR2 is YSYEKL. The length of the CDR3 is 14 residues. V lost 4 bases and J 4 bases, leaving 11 bases between the germline ends. CDR3 sequence reads: CASSPGARKNIQYF. The CDR3 nucleotides are TGCGCCAGCAGCCCGGGAGCCCGAAAAAACATTCAGTACTTC.

The V and J genes are TRBV27 and TRBJ1-1; 7 bases match TRBD1. CDR3 size: 13 residues. With V trimmed by 10 bases and J by 5 bases, 10 bases remained unmatched. Germline CDR1 and CDR2: MNHEY and SMNVEV (reference sequence). The CDR3 nucleotides are TGTGCCACCAAGACAGGGAGCGGGACTGAAGCTTTCTTT. Its translation: CATKTGSGTEAFF.

The genes are TRBV19 and TRBJ1-4; maybe TRBD1 (5 bases). Trimming stripped 3 bases from V and 8 bases from J, with 16 bases between. Germline V gene lookup returns CDR1 LNHDA and CDR2 SQIVND (reference sequence). The CDR3 length is 15 residues. CDR3 in amino acids: CASSMLPGMVEKLFF. Here the CDR3 DNA reads TGTGCCAGTAGTATGTTACCAGGGATGGTGGAAAAACTGTTTTTT. Combining the CDR3 with reference TRBV19 and TRBJ1-4 gives the whole variable domain DGGITQSPKYLFRKEGQNVTLSCEQNLNHDAMYWYRQDPGQGLRLIYYSQIVNDFQKGDIAEGYSVSREKKESFPLTVTSAQKNPTAFYLCASSMLPGMVEKLFFGSGTQLSVL.

The chain employs TRBV4-1 and TRBJ2-3; D ambiguous. V dropped 5 bases and J dropped 4 bases, with 16 bases sitting between them. Germline CDR1 reads MGHRA; CDR2 reads YSYEKL. The CDR3 consists of 15 residues. The CDR3 spells CASSSIQEWADTQYF. CDR3 coding DNA: TGCGCCAGCAGCAGCATTCAGGAGTGGGCAGATACGCAGTATTTT.

A single count supports this clone. The rearrangement links TRBV27 to TRBJ1-1; no firm D call. Trimming took off 5 bases at V and 6 bases at J, with 10 bases between the two ends. This CDR3 region has 12 residues. Germline V gene lookup returns CDR1 MNHEY and CDR2 SMNVEV (reference sequence). CDR3 sequence: CASSGPSPEAFF. CDR3 in DNA: TGTGCCAGCAGTGGACCTTCCCCTGAAGCTTTCTTT.

This chain connects TRBV5-5 to TRBJ2-1; 10 bases are shared with TRBD1. J lost 6 bases, V lost 4 bases, and 7 bases had no gene match. Germline lookup yields CDR1 SGHKS and CDR2 YYEKEE (reference sequence). The CDR3 spans 15 residues. DNA of the CDR3: TGTGCCAGCAGCGCGGGACAGGGGCCAGTCAATGAGCAGTTCTTC. Amino acids: CASSAGQGPVNEQFF.